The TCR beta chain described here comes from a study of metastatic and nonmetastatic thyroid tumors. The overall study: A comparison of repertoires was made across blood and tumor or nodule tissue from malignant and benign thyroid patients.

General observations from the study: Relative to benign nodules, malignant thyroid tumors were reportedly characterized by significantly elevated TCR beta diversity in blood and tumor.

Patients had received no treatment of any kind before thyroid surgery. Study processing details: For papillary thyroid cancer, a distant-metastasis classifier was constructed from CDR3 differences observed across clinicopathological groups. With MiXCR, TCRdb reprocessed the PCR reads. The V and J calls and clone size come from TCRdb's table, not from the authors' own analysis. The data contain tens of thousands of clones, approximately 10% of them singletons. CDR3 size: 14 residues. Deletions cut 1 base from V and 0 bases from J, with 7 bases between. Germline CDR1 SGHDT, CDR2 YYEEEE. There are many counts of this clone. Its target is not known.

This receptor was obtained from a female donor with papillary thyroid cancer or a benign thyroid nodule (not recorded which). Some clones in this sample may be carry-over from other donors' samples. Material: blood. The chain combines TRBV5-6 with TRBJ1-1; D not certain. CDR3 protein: CASSLPHLNTEAFF. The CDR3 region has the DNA TGTGCCAGCAGCTTGCCACATTTGAACACTGAAGCTTTCTTT.